The T cell receptor (beta chain) described here comes from a study of PD-1 blockade in mismatch repair-deficient tumors. Profiling relied on immunoSEQ multiplex PCR, and the TCRdb table lists in-frame clones only, not all of them. Of approximately 38,000 clones detected, 70% to 90% appear once; the ten largest clones hold roughly 4%. The source material was peripheral blood, sampled around 76 weeks after starting pembrolizumab. The receptor was derived from an adult with mismatch repair-deficient cancer.

CDR3 sequence: CASRDAYEQYF. The CDR3 DNA follows: TGTGCCAGCAGGGATGCGTACGAGCAGTACTTC. V and J are TRBV6-5 and TRBJ2-7; no firm D call. V was pared by 6 bases and J by 4 bases, with 7 bases between. The CDR3 consists of 11 residues. Germline CDR1 MNHEY, CDR2 SVGAGI.